The next 13 T cell receptor beta chains were all read from a single sample in a study of T-cell reconstitution after alpha-beta-depleted transplantation in children. A TCRbeta library incorporating unique molecular identifiers was prepared. TCRdb re-called the PCR reads with MiXCR, one entry per CDR3 protein. The sample consists of fewer than 400,000 distinct CDR3 sequences, 20% of them appearing once. The sample was PBMCs from the stem cell graft donor, taken from the stem cell graft. Receptor source: a human donor who donated a stem cell graft to a child with acute myeloid leukemia.

In its sample, this clonotype was seen once. CDR3 bases: TGTGCCAGCAGCCATCCAACCGTCCGGGGAGGGCCCTACGAGCAGTACTTC. Its protein product is CASSHPTVRGGPYEQYF. This sequence joins TRBV4-2 and TRBJ2-7; 7 bases match TRBD2. Looked up from germline, CDR1 is LGHNA and CDR2 is YNFKEQ. V shed 3 bases and J 2 bases; nucleotides not matched to a gene: 13. This CDR3 has 17 amino acids.

The rearrangement links TRBV27 to TRBJ2-5; tentative D call: TRBD1 (6 bases). The CDR3 has 15 amino acids. V was trimmed by 7 bases and J by 3 bases, leaving 18 bases between them. CDR1 and CDR2 from the germline V gene are MNHEY and SMNVEV (reference sequence). This CDR3 is CASILRHREKETQYF. The CDR3 DNA reads TGTGCCAGCATCCTGCGTCACAGGGAGAAAGAGACCCAGTACTTC.

In this sample, this clonotype turned up many times. This chain uses TRBV25-1 with TRBJ2-7; perhaps TRBD1 as D (5 bases). The V gene's germline CDR1 is MGHDK and CDR2 SYGVNS. The CDR3 is 13 residues long. The V end lost 6 bases, the J end lost 0 bases, and 9 bases lay between the germline ends. DNA of the CDR3: TGTGCCAGCAGGGGGCTTAGCTCCTACGAGCAGTACTTC. It encodes CASRGLSSYEQYF.

The chain has TRBV7-9 and TRBJ1-5; D may be TRBD1 (5 bases). With 8 bases removed from V and 4 bases from J, the gap between germline ends came to 12 bases. Germline assignment: CDR1 SEHNR and CDR2 FQNEAQ (reference sequence). This CDR3 has 13 amino acids. CDR3 region: CASSPRGNQPQHF. In DNA, the CDR3 is TGTGCCAGCTCCCCCCGGGGGAATCAGCCCCAGCATTTT.

This clonotype appeared a single time. The chain uses TRBV27 and TRBJ1-5; D is unresolved. The CDR3 covers 18 residues. V was pared by 0 bases and J by 0 bases, with 15 bases between. Per germline, CDR1 MNHEY and CDR2 SMNVEV (reference sequence). The CDR3 DNA reads TGTGCCAGCAGTTTATCAGCGCCCTTTATTATTAGCAATCAGCCCCAGCATTTT. Translated, it gives CASSLSAPFIISNQPQHF.

This sequence joins TRBV28 and TRBJ2-5; D might be TRBD2 (5 bases). This CDR3 comprises 15 residues. The germline V and J ends were trimmed by 6 bases and 3 bases, with 17 bases remaining between them. Germline loops: CDR1 MDHEN, CDR2 SYDVKM. The CDR3 loop reads CASRTTPSGKETQYF. DNA of the CDR3: TGTGCCAGCAGAACCACGCCCTCGGGGAAAGAGACCCAGTACTTC.

The chain carries TRBV28 and TRBJ2-1; 10 bases match TRBD2. Germline CDR1 MDHEN, CDR2 SYDVKM. The CDR3 spans 13 residues. The V segment lost 7 bases and the J segment 7 bases; nucleotides outside the gene matches: 4. CDR3 protein: CASTSGRRNEQFF. The CDR3 coding sequence is TGTGCCAGCACTAGCGGGAGAAGGAATGAGCAGTTCTTC.

This clonotype was picked up a small number of times. The chain couples TRBV20-1 to TRBJ2-1; tentative D call: TRBD1 (5 bases). Germline values: CDR1 DFQATT, CDR2 SNEGSKA (reference sequence). V dropped 3 bases and J dropped 7 bases, with 16 bases sitting between them. This CDR3 is built from 14 residues. In nucleotides, the CDR3 is TGCAGTGCTAGTCTCACCCCAGGGCGGAATGAGCAGTTCTTC. Amino acid sequence: CSASLTPGRNEQFF.

A few counts support this clonotype. This chain connects TRBV28 to TRBJ2-7; tentatively, D is TRBD1 or TRBD2 (7 bases each). Deletions cut 3 bases from V and 3 bases from J, with 21 bases between. Germline V gene data show CDR1 as MDHEN and CDR2 as SYDVKM. The CDR3 covers 17 residues. The CDR3 here is CASSFGDSGLVDYEQYF. CDR3 bases: TGTGCCAGCAGTTTTGGGGACAGCGGACTAGTCGACTACGAGCAGTACTTC.

This clonotype showed up just a few times. This rearrangement joins TRBV5-6 to TRBJ1-1; 8 bases match TRBD1. J was trimmed by 4 bases and V by 3 bases; bases with no gene match: 5. This CDR3 comprises 14 residues. Germline V gene sequence: CDR1 SGHDT, CDR2 YYEEEE. CDR3 nucleotide sequence: TGTGCCAGCAGCTCGACAGGGGAGGGCACTGAAGCTTTCTTT. It is translated as CASSSTGEGTEAFF.

In its sample, this clonotype was seen many times. The chain combines TRBV5-1 with TRBJ2-1, with D perhaps TRBD1 (5 bases). This CDR3 has 11 amino acids. Deletions cut 7 bases from V and 7 bases from J, with 9 bases between. Per germline, CDR1 SGHRS and CDR2 YFSETQ. The CDR3 nucleotides are TGCGCCAGCGGTGACAGAAATGAGCAGTTCTTC. The encoded protein is CASGDRNEQFF.

This clonotype was observed a handful of times. Here the CDR3 DNA reads TGTGCCAGCAGCTTTTACAGGGATCAGCCCCAGCATTTT. This encodes CASSFYRDQPQHF. The chain is built from TRBV7-8 and TRBJ1-5; tentatively, D is TRBD1 (6 bases). Per the germline V gene, CDR1 is SGHVS and CDR2 is FQNEAQ. There are 13 residues in the CDR3. The V gene lost 3 bases and the J gene lost 5 bases, with 8 bases spanning the gap.

This clonotype was detected ten times or more. The chain joins TRBV29-1 to TRBJ2-1, with TRBD2 as a possible D gene (5 bases). This CDR3 spans 12 amino acids. Germline CDR1 and CDR2: SQVTM and ANQGSEA. V was pared by 4 bases and J by 4 bases, with 8 bases between. The CDR3 loop reads CSVAGFYNEQFF. CDR3 in DNA: TGCAGCGTTGCGGGGTTTTACAATGAGCAGTTCTTC.